The 24 T cell receptor beta chains reported below all come from one sample, sequenced in a study of response to subunit inactivated influenza vaccine. TCRdb processed the RT-PCR reads anew with MiXCR; each CDR3 protein has one entry. The data hold some 640,000 distinct CDR3 sequences, with around 14% observed a single time. Sample: PBMCs from blood, taken approximately 15 days before vaccination. Every receptor here comes from a man in his forties or fifties who received an inactivated influenza vaccine.

This clonotype was counted between two and nine times. The chain uses TRBV20-1 and TRBJ2-1; D not certain. The CDR3 runs 16 residues. Deletions cut 3 bases from V and 5 bases from J, with 20 bases between. Per the germline V gene, CDR1 is DFQATT and CDR2 is SNEGSKA (reference sequence). Here the CDR3 reads CSARARPSLPNNEQFF. The DNA for the CDR3 is TGCAGTGCTAGGGCCCGTCCTAGTTTACCGAACAATGAGCAGTTCTTC.

Only a few counts were recorded for this clonotype. This chain links TRBV7-2 with TRBJ1-6; 7 bases align to TRBD1. V dropped 5 bases and J dropped 9; count of bases not matched to a gene: 10. Germline CDR1 SGHTA, CDR2 FQGNSA. The CDR3 covers 15 residues. For the CDR3, the DNA is TGTGCCAGCAGCCAAGACAGGGTTCGGATTTCACCCCTCCACTTT. Amino acid sequence: CASSQDRVRISPLHF.

This clonotype appeared a few times. This chain links TRBV15 with TRBJ2-3; D gene ambiguous. V gave up 2 bases and J gave up 6 bases, with 9 bases separating them. CDR3 length: 13 amino acids. Germline V CDR1 and CDR2: LNHNV, YYDKDF (reference sequence). The CDR3 spells CATSRPTGDTQYF. The CDR3 region has the DNA TGTGCCACCAGCAGACCCACCGGGGATACGCAGTATTTT.

The rearrangement joins TRBV12-3 or TRBV12-4 to TRBJ2-1; no clear D gene. The V and J ends lost 4 bases and 8 bases respectively, with 12 bases between them. This CDR3 has 13 amino acids. Here the CDR3 DNA reads TGTGCCAGCAGTTCCCTACAAGTGGATGAGCAGTTCTTC. It encodes CASSSLQVDEQFF.

The sample holds many counts of this clonotype. The gene calls are TRBV12-3 or TRBV12-4 and TRBJ2-2; 10 nucleotides agree with TRBD2. The CDR3 sequence is 15 residues long. The trim removed 7 bases at V and 3 bases at J, leaving 5 bases unmatched. CDR3 amino acids: CASTSSGGHTGELFF. CDR3 bases: TGTGCCAGCACCTCTAGCGGGGGCCACACCGGGGAGCTGTTTTTT.

The chain uses TRBV4-1 and TRBJ2-3; a possible D gene is TRBD1 (5 bases). The CDR3 sequence is 15 residues long. The V gene lost 1 base and the J gene lost 2 bases, with 10 bases spanning the gap. Germline V gene sequence: CDR1 MGHRA, CDR2 YSYEKL. The CDR3 sequence: CASSQANRITDTQYF. For the CDR3, the DNA is TGCGCCAGCAGCCAAGCAAACAGGATCACAGATACGCAGTATTTT.

This clonotype was detected only a few times. V and J are TRBV7-9 and TRBJ2-1, with D possibly matching TRBD2 (5 bases). V dropped 1 base and J dropped 10 bases, with 14 bases sitting between them. The length of the CDR3 is 14 residues. Germline assignment: CDR1 SEHNR and CDR2 FQNEAQ (reference sequence). The CDR3 DNA reads as TGTGCCAGCAGCTTAGGGCTAGCCGATTGGGAGCAGTTCTTC. Translating gives CASSLGLADWEQFF.

This rearrangement joins TRBV15 to TRBJ2-1; 10 bases are shared with TRBD2. This CDR3 has 16 residues. Trimming cost V 0 bases and J 4 bases; bases outside gene matches: 3. Germline loops: CDR1 LNHNV, CDR2 YYDKDF (reference sequence). The CDR3 DNA reads TGTGCCACCAGCAGAGATAGGACTAGCGGTTACAATGAGCAGTTCTTC. Translated: CATSRDRTSGYNEQFF.

V and J are TRBV4-2 and TRBJ2-3, with D perhaps matching TRBD2 (5 bases). The CDR3 sequence is 15 residues long. The germline V gene has CDR1 LGHNA and CDR2 YNFKEQ. Deletions cut 4 bases from V and 1 base from J, with 12 bases between. CDR3 residues: CASSLSAVGTDTQYF. In nucleotides, the CDR3 is TGTGCCAGCAGCCTTTCAGCGGTTGGCACAGATACGCAGTATTTT.

The chain carries TRBV4-3 and TRBJ2-2, with a tentative D call TRBD1 (5 bases). Germline CDR1 and CDR2: LGHNA and YSLEER. There are 17 residues in the CDR3. Trimming removed 0 bases at V and 2 bases at J, with 13 bases between. The CDR3 loop reads CASSQDQQALNTGELFF. The CDR3 DNA follows: TGCGCCAGCAGCCAAGATCAACAGGCGCTTAACACCGGGGAGCTGTTTTTT.

The table lists this clonotype with a few counts. The rearrangement uses TRBV25-1 and TRBJ2-3, with 11 bases matching TRBD1. The CDR3 has 15 amino acids. Trimming cost V 3 bases and J 1 base; bases outside gene matches: 0. CDR1 and CDR2 (germline): MGHDK, SYGVNS. The CDR3 nucleotides read TGTGCCAGCAGTGAGGGACAGGGGGGCACAGATACGCAGTATTTT. Translating it yields CASSEGQGGTDTQYF.

This clonotype has more than one count but fewer than ten. The rearrangement joins TRBV13 to TRBJ1-1; 7 bases fit TRBD1. Germline-derived CDR1 and CDR2 are PRHDT and FYEKMQ (reference sequence). This CDR3 comprises 14 residues. V shed 0 bases and J 6 bases; nucleotides not matched to a gene: 4. The CDR3 DNA is TGTGCCAGCAGCTTAGGCTGGCAGGGGGCTGAAGCTTTCTTT. Protein: CASSLGWQGAEAFF. The entire variable domain, with the rest obtained from reference TRBV13 and TRBJ1-1, is as follows: AAGVIQSPRHLIKEKRETATLKCYPIPRHDTVYWYQQGPGQDPQFLISFYEKMQSDKGSIPDRFSAQQFSDYHSELNMSSLELGDSALYFCASSLGWQGAEAFFGQGTRLTVV.

V gene TRBV7-9 combines with J gene TRBJ2-2; no firm D call. Germline V lookup: CDR1 SEHNR, CDR2 FQNEAQ (reference sequence). This CDR3 comprises 16 residues. Trimming stripped 1 base from V and 5 bases from J, with 14 bases between. The CDR3 protein is CASSLGRGSGTGELFF. DNA for the CDR3: TGTGCCAGCAGCTTAGGTCGCGGTTCTGGGACCGGGGAGCTGTTTTTT.

This clonotype was recorded a few times. The chain has TRBV6-1 and TRBJ1-5; the D gene is possibly TRBD1 (6 bases). V was shortened by 5 bases and J by 3 bases, with 17 bases between the two germline ends. Germline V gene sequence: CDR1 MNHNS, CDR2 SASEGT. This CDR3 spans 16 amino acids. The CDR3 DNA reads as TGTGCCAGCAGTACCCTAAGGGGGGTCTTCAATCAGCCCCAGCATTTT. Translating it yields CASSTLRGVFNQPQHF.

This clonotype was seen a handful of times. The chain links TRBV10-1 to TRBJ2-2; 10 bases line up with TRBD2. J gave up 4 bases and V 3 bases, and 5 bases lay outside the gene matches. This CDR3 is 16 amino acids long. Germline V gene data show CDR1 as WNHNN and CDR2 as SYGVQD (reference sequence). The CDR3 DNA reads as TGCGCCAGCAGTGACTCTTTAGCGGGAGGCACCGGGGAGCTGTTTTTT. Protein sequence: CASSDSLAGGTGELFF.

J is TRBJ2-3 and V is TRBV6-2 or TRBV6-3; D ambiguous. The CDR3 totals 14 residues. The germline V and J ends were trimmed by 5 bases and 2 bases, with 11 bases remaining between them. Germline CDR1 reads MNHEY; CDR2 reads SVGEGT. The CDR3 DNA reads as TGTGCCAGCAGTCGGACCTTTGCCACAGATACGCAGTATTTT. Protein sequence: CASSRTFATDTQYF.

The chain joins TRBV4-1 to TRBJ2-6; D not resolved. With 3 bases removed from V and 11 bases from J, the gap between germline ends came to 8 bases. Germline V gene lookup returns CDR1 MGHRA and CDR2 YSYEKL. CDR3 size: 12 residues. As DNA, the CDR3 is TGCGCCAGCAGCCACGTCTTGGACGTCCTGACTTTC. Encoded protein: CASSHVLDVLTF.

The CDR3 loop is CSVEGRQALKRGQYF. The CDR3, as DNA: TGCAGCGTTGAAGGTCGACAGGCCCTCAAGAGAGGCCAGTACTTC. This rearrangement joins TRBV29-1 to TRBJ2-5, with D possibly being TRBD1 (6 bases). The CDR3 is made up of 15 amino acids. The V gene lost 1 base and the J gene lost 10 bases, with 22 bases spanning the gap. Germline V gene lookup returns CDR1 SQVTM and CDR2 ANQGSEA.

This clonotype was counted a few times. This rearrangement joins TRBV7-6 to TRBJ2-5; TRBD2 matches 9 bases. The germline V gene encodes CDR1 SGHVS and CDR2 FNYEAQ. V trimming: 8 bases; J trimming: 2 bases; junction bases outside the gene matches: 3. The CDR3 extends over 13 amino acids. DNA of the CDR3: TGTGCCAGCCGAGCGGGGGGACAAGAGACCCAGTACTTC. Protein: CASRAGGQETQYF.

The chain combines TRBV2 with TRBJ2-2, with 9 bases matching TRBD1. The V and J ends lost 3 bases and 6 bases, in that order; junction bases with no gene match: 5. This CDR3 is built from 15 residues. CDR1 and CDR2 from the germline V gene are SNHLY and FYNNEI. The CDR3 region is CASSEGTGLAGELFF. Here the CDR3 DNA reads TGTGCCAGCAGTGAGGGGACAGGGTTGGCCGGGGAGCTGTTTTTT. Full variable domain (outside the CDR3, taken from reference TRBV2 and TRBJ2-2): EPEVTQTPSHQVTQMGQEVILRCVPISNHLYFYWYRQILGQKVEFLVSFYNNEISEKSEIFDDQFSVERPDGSNFTLKIRSTKLEDSAMYFCASSEGTGLAGELFFGEGSRLTVL.

The chain's CDR3 is CASRDTSIQETQYF. DNA for the CDR3: TGTGCCAGCCGTGATACAAGTATTCAAGAGACCCAGTACTTC. The chain has TRBV18 and TRBJ2-5; D call uncertain. This CDR3 spans 14 amino acids. Deletions cut 8 bases from V and 2 bases from J, with 15 bases between. Germline values: CDR1 KGHSH, CDR2 LQKENI.

The table lists this clonotype with many counts. The chain recombines TRBV29-1 with TRBJ2-5, with TRBD1 identical over 10 bases. Germline-derived CDR1 and CDR2 are SQVTM and ANQGSEA. Germline trimming cut 5 bases from V and 4 bases from J; bases unmatched to any gene: 4. This CDR3 is built from 13 residues. The CDR3 DNA reads TGCAGCGTTTCAGGACAGGGGGGAGAGACCCAGTACTTC. This codes for CSVSGQGGETQYF.

The chain links TRBV4-3 to TRBJ2-5; 9 nucleotides align to TRBD2. This CDR3 spans 13 amino acids. The ends lost 2 bases at V and 10 bases at J; junction bases unmatched: 5. CDR1 and CDR2 (germline): LGHNA, YSLEER. CDR3 sequence (DNA): TGCGCCAGCAGCCAACGGACTAGCGCGAACCAGTACTTC. Protein product: CASSQRTSANQYF.

V and J are TRBV29-1 and TRBJ2-5, with 7 bases identical to TRBD1. The germline V gene encodes CDR1 SQVTM and CDR2 ANQGSEA. Trimming cost V 1 base and J 5 bases; bases outside gene matches: 4. CDR3 length equals 13 residues. The CDR3 coding sequence is TGCAGCGTTGAAGGACAGGGCCTGGAGACCCAGTACTTC. Translated: CSVEGQGLETQYF.